The 18 T cell receptor beta chains listed next were all sequenced from one sample in a study of blood T cell repertoires in COVID-19. Method: immunoSEQ multiplex PCR; TCRdb's copy keeps in-frame clones and lacks some. The sample consists of some 41,000 clones, around 80% of them appearing once. Material: peripheral blood. These TCRs come from a man at least 80 years old in a cohort sampled during active COVID-19.

J is TRBJ2-4 and V is TRBV29-1, with 7 bases matching TRBD2. The CDR3 totals 13 residues. The trim removed 4 bases at V and 5 bases at J, leaving 5 bases unmatched. Germline V gene data show CDR1 as SQVTM and CDR2 as ANQGSEA. The CDR3 loop is CSVVFGRENIQYF. In DNA, the CDR3 is TGCAGCGTTGTATTTGGGAGGGAAAACATTCAGTACTTC.

The gene calls are TRBV5-6 and TRBJ2-1, with D possibly TRBD1 on 6 matching bases. The CDR3 runs to 15 residues. Trimming removed 0 bases from V and 10 bases from J, with 17 bases in between. Germline CDR1 and CDR2: SGHDT and YYEEEE. The CDR3, as DNA: TGTGCCAGCAGCTTGGGATGGGGGCCAGGCAGGGAGCAGTTCTTC. This gives the protein CASSLGWGPGREQFF.

The chain couples TRBV19 to TRBJ2-5; TRBD2 matches at 9 bases. Looked up from germline, CDR1 is LNHDA and CDR2 is SQIVND (reference sequence). This CDR3 region has 16 residues. The ends lost 3 bases at V and 0 bases at J; junction bases unmatched: 5. The CDR3 sequence: CASSMWGGGDQETQYF. The DNA of the CDR3 is TGTGCCAGTAGTATGTGGGGCGGGGGGGACCAAGAGACCCAGTACTTC.

The chain has TRBV19 and TRBJ1-4; a weak D match, TRBD1 (5 bases). Germline V lookup: CDR1 LNHDA, CDR2 SQIVND (reference sequence). The CDR3 loop spans 14 amino acids. Trimming removed 9 bases at V and 5 bases at J, with 16 bases between. The CDR3 loop is CASRSGVLNEKLFF. The CDR3 bases are TGTGCCAGCAGATCGGGGGTTCTAAATGAAAAACTGTTTTTT. Based on the CDR3 plus reference TRBV19 and TRBJ1-4, the full variable domain is DGGITQSPKYLFRKEGQNVTLSCEQNLNHDAMYWYRQDPGQGLRLIYYSQIVNDFQKGDIAEGYSVSREKKESFPLTVTSAQKNPTAFYLCASRSGVLNEKLFFGSGTQLSVL.

J is TRBJ2-5 and V is TRBV3-1 (or the pseudogene TRBV3-2); 7 bases line up with TRBD1. This CDR3 is built from 15 residues. After removal of 5 bases from V and 5 bases from J, the junction contained 11 bases not matched to a gene. Per the germline V gene, CDR1 is LGHDT and CDR2 is YNNKEL (reference sequence). CDR3 protein: CASSADRVRGETQYF. The CDR3 DNA follows: TGTGCCAGCAGCGCCGACAGGGTTCGAGGGGAGACCCAGTACTTC.

The chain employs TRBV28 and TRBJ2-3; a possible D gene is TRBD1 (5 bases). The germline V gene encodes CDR1 MDHEN and CDR2 SYDVKM. The V end was cut by 5 bases, the J end by 6 bases, with 15 bases between. The length of the CDR3 is 14 residues. The chain's CDR3 is CASSPPSGMDTQYF. The CDR3 DNA sequence: TGTGCCAGCAGTCCCCCATCAGGGATGGATACGCAGTATTTT.

This clone is a singleton in its sample. V is TRBV7-2 and J is TRBJ1-2; tentatively, D is TRBD1 (5 bases). Germline CDR1 is SGHTA and CDR2 is FQGNSA. Trimming removed 5 bases from V and 2 bases from J, with 12 bases in between. The CDR3 runs 14 residues. The DNA for the CDR3 is TGTGCCAGCAGCCCGGACGGGGGGAACTATGGCTACACCTTC. It encodes CASSPDGGNYGYTF.

The V gene is TRBV19, the J gene TRBJ1-1, with D possibly being TRBD1 (6 bases). V gave up 3 bases and J gave up 3 bases, with 14 bases separating them. Germline V gives CDR1 LNHDA, CDR2 SQIVND (reference sequence). The CDR3 is 15 amino acids. This chain's CDR3 is CASSISGGLHTEAFF. CDR3 DNA: TGTGCCAGTAGTATCTCGGGGGGGCTTCACACTGAAGCTTTCTTT.

V and J are TRBV2 and TRBJ1-1; TRBD1 might be the D (5 bases). There are 12 residues in the CDR3. The V end was cut by 7 bases, the J end by 7 bases, with 13 bases between. Germline V CDR1 and CDR2: SNHLY, FYNNEI. The CDR3 bases are TGTGCCAGCAACCCAGGGAGGAGTGAAGCTTTCTTT. Translating it yields CASNPGRSEAFF.

Only one count was recorded for this clone. The V call is TRBV28, the J call TRBJ1-2, with 8 bases that match TRBD1. This CDR3 is 14 amino acids long. V was clipped by 6 bases and J by 2 bases; unmatched bases: 5. Germline V gene sequence: CDR1 MDHEN, CDR2 SYDVKM. CDR3 sequence reads: CASRKQGGNYGYTF. DNA for the CDR3: TGTGCCAGCAGAAAACAGGGGGGAAACTATGGCTACACCTTC.

V and J are TRBV23-1 and TRBJ1-5; no clear D gene. TRBV23-1 is assigned to the ORF class and has an uncertain function. The CDR3 loop spans 16 amino acids. V was cut by 1 base and J by 0 bases, with 10 bases left in between. In DNA form, the CDR3 reads TGCGCCAGCAGTCAATTAGGAGGATATAGCAATCAGCCCCAGCATTTT. It yields the protein CASSQLGGYSNQPQHF.

The chain is built from TRBV5-1 and TRBJ2-7; 9 nucleotides agree with TRBD2. The V segment lost 0 bases and the J segment 0 bases; nucleotides outside the gene matches: 4. The CDR3 extends over 16 amino acids. CDR1 SGHRS and CDR2 YFSETQ come from the germline V gene. The CDR3 DNA follows: TGCGCCAGCAGCTTGGCCCTAGCGGGGTCCTCCTACGAGCAGTACTTC. Translation: CASSLALAGSSYEQYF.

This chain connects TRBV5-6 to TRBJ2-7, with 14 bases that match TRBD2. V was pared by 2 bases and J by 12 bases, with 16 bases of the junction left unmatched. This CDR3 is built from 17 residues. CDR1 is SGHDT, CDR2 YYEEEE, per germline. The CDR3 sequence: CASSFTGTSGREVGRYF. The DNA for the CDR3 is TGTGCCAGCAGCTTCACCGGGACTAGCGGGAGAGAGGTGGGGCGGTACTTC.

This chain uses TRBV3-1 (or the pseudogene TRBV3-2) with TRBJ2-5; D is possibly TRBD2 (5 bases). Germline assignment: CDR1 LGHDT and CDR2 YNNKEL (reference sequence). CDR3 size: 14 residues. V gave up 1 base and J gave up 4 bases, with 10 bases separating them. For the CDR3, the DNA is TGTGCCAGCAGCCAAGCCCTAGCCGGAGAGACCCAGTACTTC. Translating gives CASSQALAGETQYF.

A word on this clone: Other DNA sequences in the same sample also yield this CDR3. The genes are TRBV18 and TRBJ2-7, with 10 bases aligning to TRBD1. V was pared by 3 bases and J by 1 base, with 3 bases of the junction left unmatched. Per germline, CDR1 KGHSH and CDR2 LQKENI. This CDR3 comprises 15 residues. The CDR3 reads CASSPGQGGSYEQYF. The CDR3 DNA reads TGTGCCAGCTCACCCGGACAGGGGGGATCCTACGAGCAGTACTTC.

This clone came up once. Here the CDR3 reads CASSLYGTSYNEQFF. The CDR3 DNA reads as TGTGCCAGCAGTTTATACGGTACCTCCTACAATGAGCAGTTCTTC. The V and J genes are TRBV27 and TRBJ2-1; D is unclear. The CDR3 has 15 amino acids. Trimming removed 1 base from V and 0 bases from J, with 7 bases in between. Germline V gene data show CDR1 as MNHEY and CDR2 as SMNVEV (reference sequence).

Written as DNA, the CDR3 is TGTGCCAGCTCACCACCGACAGCCGAAAAAAACACTGAAGCTTTCTTT. This sequence encodes CASSPPTAEKNTEAFF. The chain couples TRBV18 to TRBJ1-1, with a possible D match to TRBD1 (5 bases). The germline gives CDR1 KGHSH, CDR2 LQKENI. The CDR3 loop spans 16 amino acids. Trimming left V 0 bases short and J 2 bases short, with 13 bases between. Full variable domain (remainder filled in from reference TRBV18 and TRBJ1-1): NAGVMQNPRHLVRRRGQEARLRCSPMKGHSHVYWYRQLPEEGLKFMVYLQKENIIDESGMPKERFSAEFPKEGPSILRIQQVVRGDSAAYFCASSPPTAEKNTEAFFGQGTRLTVV.

This chain connects TRBV28 to TRBJ2-2, with TRBD1 identical over 8 bases. With 7 bases clipped from V and 6 bases from J, the junction kept 7 bases outside the gene matches. CDR1 is MDHEN and CDR2 is SYDVKM in the germline V gene. This CDR3 contains 14 residues. The CDR3 reads CASIPGQGAGELFF. In DNA form, the CDR3 reads TGTGCCAGCATCCCCGGACAGGGCGCCGGGGAGCTGTTTTTT.